Shown below are 21 T cell receptor beta chains from a single sample sequenced in a study of T-cell reconstitution after alpha-beta-depleted transplantation in children. Unique molecular identifiers tagged the TCRbeta library. TCRdb fed the PCR reads into MiXCR, producing one record per CDR3 protein. The sample carries 260,000 or so distinct CDR3 sequences, about 12% recorded once. The sequencing used PBMCs from the stem cell graft donor, collected from the stem cell graft. Receptors originate from a human donor who donated a stem cell graft to a child with acute lymphoblastic leukemia.

This clonotype has ten or more counts. CDR3 protein: CASSVGTGGFNTEAFF. CDR3 DNA: TGTGCCAGCAGCGTTGGGACAGGGGGCTTTAACACTGAAGCTTTCTTT. The chain couples TRBV9 to TRBJ1-1, with TRBD1 matching over 12 bases. There are 16 residues in the CDR3. Germline assignment: CDR1 SGDLS and CDR2 YYNGEE. Trimming took 2 bases from V and 2 from J; bases not matched to a gene: 4.

This clonotype was seen more than once but under ten times. The chain combines TRBV20-1 with TRBJ2-1; TRBD2 agrees at 10 bases. From germline, CDR1 is DFQATT and CDR2 SNEGSKA (reference sequence). The CDR3 is 17 residues long. V lost 0 bases and J lost 2; bases outside the gene matches: 7. The CDR3 sequence is CSARDRLAGAPYNEQFF. CDR3 DNA: TGCAGTGCTAGAGATCGGCTAGCGGGAGCGCCCTACAATGAGCAGTTCTTC.

The rearrangement links TRBV20-1 to TRBJ2-5; TRBD2 agrees at 10 bases. CDR3 length: 13 amino acids. Germline V gives CDR1 DFQATT, CDR2 SNEGSKA (reference sequence). The ends lost 4 bases at V and 5 bases at J; junction bases unmatched: 4. The CDR3 here is CSATGTSEETQYF. The CDR3 nucleotides are TGCAGTGCTACCGGGACTAGCGAGGAGACCCAGTACTTC.

This rearrangement joins TRBV28 to TRBJ1-2, with TRBD1 matching 7 bases. This CDR3 has 15 residues. CDR1 is MDHEN and CDR2 is SYDVKM in the germline V gene. J gave up 4 bases and V 4 bases, and 9 bases lay outside the gene matches. Here the CDR3 DNA reads TGTGCCAGCAGTTCGACAGGGCCCGCGGGCTATGGCTACACCTTC. This sequence encodes CASSSTGPAGYGYTF.

This clonotype was detected many times. The chain joins TRBV7-8 to TRBJ2-3; TRBD1 matches at 9 bases. V lost 1 base and J lost 2; bases outside the gene matches: 4. This CDR3 is 16 amino acids long. Germline assignment: CDR1 SGHVS and CDR2 FQNEAQ. CDR3 residues: CASSLGTGVFTDTQYF. The CDR3 DNA reads TGTGCCAGCAGCTTAGGGACAGGGGTATTCACAGATACGCAGTATTTT.

This clonotype was counted at least ten times. The gene calls are TRBV25-1 and TRBJ1-1; 8 bases fit TRBD1. Trimming at V came to 1 base and at J to 7 bases, leaving 8 bases not matched to a gene. Germline-derived CDR1 and CDR2 are MGHDK and SYGVNS. The CDR3 loop spans 15 amino acids. The CDR3 loop reads CASSESVDREGEAFF. In DNA form, the CDR3 reads TGTGCCAGCAGTGAATCCGTGGACAGGGAAGGTGAAGCTTTCTTT. Complete variable domain (other parts from reference TRBV25-1 and TRBJ1-1): EADIYQTPRYLVIGTGKKITLECSQTMGHDKMYWYQQDPGMELHLIHYSYGVNSTEKGDLSSESTVSRIRTEHFPLTLESARPSHTSQYLCASSESVDREGEAFFGQGTRLTVV.

The V call is TRBV9, the J call TRBJ2-5; TRBD1 matches 7 bases. The CDR3 totals 14 residues. V shed 4 bases, J shed 3 bases, and the junction held 6 bases outside the gene matches. Germline CDR1 and CDR2: SGDLS and YYNGEE. This CDR3 reads CASSLGQSKETQYF. The DNA for the CDR3 is TGTGCCAGCAGCTTGGGACAGAGCAAAGAGACCCAGTACTTC.

This clonotype was seen repeatedly, ten times or more. The V call is TRBV7-2, the J call TRBJ2-3, with TRBD1 matching 10 bases. Per germline, CDR1 SGHTA and CDR2 FQGNSA. V dropped 5 bases and J dropped 0; count of bases not matched to a gene: 8. The CDR3 is made up of 17 amino acids. The CDR3 reads CASSNIGQGGSTDTQYF. The CDR3 DNA reads TGTGCCAGCAGCAATATTGGACAGGGGGGGAGCACAGATACGCAGTATTTT.

This clonotype was picked up many times. V and J are TRBV6-1 and TRBJ2-7; D is unclear. Germline CDR1 reads MNHNS; CDR2 reads SASEGT. CDR3 size: 9 residues. V lost 3 bases to trimming and J lost 6 bases, with 0 bases between them. CDR3 sequence reads: CASSDEQYF. CDR3 sequence (DNA): TGTGCCAGCAGTGACGAGCAGTACTTC.

At least ten counts were recorded for this clonotype. The chain recombines TRBV6-2 or TRBV6-3 with TRBJ1-1, with 9 bases that match TRBD1. V lost 7 bases to trimming and J lost 0 bases; unmatched junction nucleotides: 9. Germline V gene lookup returns CDR1 MNHEY and CDR2 SVGEGT. This CDR3 comprises 16 residues. As DNA, the CDR3 is TGTGCCAGCACCGAAGGGACAGGGCCAGTGAACACTGAAGCTTTCTTT. Its protein product is CASTEGTGPVNTEAFF.

Points on this clonotype: Since a much larger clone is just one base distant, this may be a read error. The chain has TRBV4-3 and TRBJ2-7; TRBD2 matches at 9 bases. The CDR3 consists of 17 residues. The J segment lost 2 bases and the V segment lost 1 base, leaving 9 bases of the junction unmatched. Germline V gene lookup returns CDR1 LGHNA and CDR2 YSLEER. Here the CDR3 DNA reads TGCGCCAGCAGCCAAGGATCTTACGCGGGAGGGACCTACGAGCAGTACTTC. This sequence encodes CASSQGSYAGGTYEQYF.

This clonotype was counted ten times or more. V usage is TRBV3-1 and J usage is TRBJ1-1, with D uncertain. In germline, CDR1 is LGHDT, CDR2 YNNKEL (reference sequence). The CDR3 has 14 amino acids. Trimming took off 4 bases at V and 0 bases at J, with 9 bases between the two ends. The CDR3, as DNA: TGTGCCAGCAGCCGAGGGCAGGTGAACACTGAAGCTTTCTTT. Its protein product is CASSRGQVNTEAFF.

This clonotype showed up many times. V and J are TRBV29-1 and TRBJ1-1; D unresolved. The length of the CDR3 is 10 residues. Trimming pared 4 bases from V and 4 bases from J, leaving 4 bases between. The germline CDR1 and CDR2 sequences are SQVTM and ANQGSEA. The CDR3 DNA reads as TGCAGCGTTGGAAGCACTGAAGCTTTCTTT. It codes for CSVGSTEAFF.

This clonotype was seen many times. The genes are TRBV6-2 or TRBV6-3 and TRBJ2-1, with TRBD2 matching over 13 bases. The CDR3 has 19 amino acids. Germline assignment: CDR1 MNHEY and CDR2 SVGEGT. V dropped 5 bases and J dropped 0; count of bases not matched to a gene: 10. The CDR3 DNA reads as TGTGCCAGCAGTCCCCGAGAACTAGCGGGAGGGAGCTCCTACAATGAGCAGTTCTTC. Its translation: CASSPRELAGGSSYNEQFF.

This clonotype has a handful of counts. The chain is built from TRBV23-1 and TRBJ2-5; 7 positions match TRBD1. TRBV23-1 is an ORF; its function is uncertain. The CDR3 is 17 amino acids. V was clipped by 2 bases and J by 4 bases; unmatched bases: 13. This CDR3 is CASSQNNVTGQGETQYF. The CDR3 nucleotides read TGCGCCAGCAGTCAAAATAACGTGACAGGGCAGGGAGAGACCCAGTACTTC.

In this sample, this clonotype turned up many times. The genes are TRBV29-1 and TRBJ1-1; 7 positions agree with TRBD1. This CDR3 spans 15 amino acids. Germline CDR1 and CDR2: SQVTM and ANQGSEA. V was clipped by 2 bases and J by 0 bases; unmatched bases: 6. The CDR3 protein is CSVEKRQGMNTEAFF. The DNA of the CDR3 is TGCAGCGTTGAAAAACGACAGGGCATGAACACTGAAGCTTTCTTT.

This clonotype was detected many times. The chain employs TRBV7-9 and TRBJ1-1; D uncertain. CDR1 is SEHNR, CDR2 FQNEAQ, per germline (reference sequence). CDR3 length equals 16 residues. Between the trimmed V and J ends, which lost 2 bases and 5 bases, there was a span of 18 bases. The CDR3 protein is CASSLSFGPGTTEAFF. The CDR3 nucleotides are TGTGCCAGCAGCTTAAGTTTTGGTCCAGGAACAACTGAAGCTTTCTTT.

V gene TRBV27 combines with J gene TRBJ2-7; 7 bases align to TRBD1. The ends lost 9 bases at V and 1 base at J; junction bases unmatched: 12. The CDR3 has 15 amino acids. CDR1 is MNHEY, CDR2 SMNVEV, per germline (reference sequence). CDR3: CASPRDSQLSYEQYF. CDR3 DNA sequence: TGTGCCAGTCCTCGGGACAGCCAACTTTCCTACGAGCAGTACTTC.

This clonotype was counted ten times or more. The chain employs TRBV27 and TRBJ2-1; 11 nucleotides match TRBD2. The CDR3 has 17 residues. V lost 5 bases, J lost 3 bases, and 9 bases stayed unmatched. Per the germline V gene, CDR1 is MNHEY and CDR2 is SMNVEV (reference sequence). DNA for the CDR3: TGTGCCAGCAGTAATACCGGGACTAGCGGACACTACAATGAGCAGTTCTTC. Residues: CASSNTGTSGHYNEQFF.

This clonotype was seen ten or more times. The V gene is TRBV5-1, the J gene TRBJ1-6, with a possible D match to TRBD1 (6 bases). The germline gives CDR1 SGHRS, CDR2 YFSETQ. V shed 0 bases and J shed 11 bases, with 12 bases lying between them. The CDR3 sequence is 14 residues long. CDR3 protein: CASSLEQGRTPLHF. The CDR3 region has the DNA TGCGCCAGCAGCTTGGAACAGGGTCGGACACCCCTCCACTTT.

In this sample, this clonotype turned up many times. The chain is built from TRBV6-1 and TRBJ2-7; no definite D call. Germline CDR1 reads MNHNS; CDR2 reads SASEGT. The V gene lost 4 bases and the J gene lost 1 base, with 11 bases spanning the gap. CDR3 size: 14 residues. CDR3 nucleotides: TGTGCCAGCAGTGGCCCGGCCGAATCCTACGAGCAGTACTTC. Amino acids: CASSGPAESYEQYF.